What follows is one T cell receptor (beta chain) and its context. Its antigen is currently not known. Base qualities are not provided; no much larger clone lies one nucleotide away. These data originate in a study of preoperative IRX-2 immunotherapy in early breast cancer (dated by TCRdb to about 2019). The protocol used for the library was the immunoSEQ multiplex PCR assay. As stored in TCRdb, this immuneACCESS dataset retains in-frame rearrangements with V and J assigned. A fraction of the clones does not appear; measured against another copy, unresolved V genes explain less than half of the discrepancy, and the remainder lacks a known reason. Counted in this sample were approximately 24,000 clones; 80% to 90% of them appeared once. Together, the top ten hold approximately 9.4% of the sample. The intended sense of this specimen's treatment or condition label: preoperative locoregional IRX-2 cytokine immunotherapy. The samples were obtained from a phase Ib study in which preoperative, locoregional IRX-2 cytokine immunotherapy intended to prime immune responses was tested. Before surgery, IRX-2 was given to the donors, who were patients with early-stage breast cancer.

The CDR3 contains 14 residues, cysteine and phenylalanine counted. The entry retains the CDR3 DNA only, 42 bases that are in frame from base 1. The junction shows trimming of 0 bases on V and 6 bases on J, plus 8 bases between the germline ends. The starting material was tumor tissue, obtained after IRX-2 immunotherapy. In this chain, TRBV23-1 is recombined with TRBJ2-2; no D segment can be confidently identified. TRBV23-1 is an ORF; its function is uncertain. This TCR was recovered from a human donor with breast cancer. The CDR3 region has the sequence CASSQSKEAGELFF. DNA sequence: TGCGCCAGCAGTCAATCAAAGGAAGCCGGGGAGCTGTTTTTT.